Presented here are 27 T cell receptor beta chains from one specimen sequenced in a study of blood T cell repertoires in COVID-19 (TCRdb year 2020). Receptor amplification or capture employed the immunoSEQ multiplex PCR assay. Entries here come from immuneACCESS through TCRdb and include only in-frame sequences with V and J called. Some clones fail to appear in such tables; in the studies checked, an unresolved V gene covers under half of the shortfall, and the cause of the remainder is unknown. The sample yields nearly 25,000 clones; 81% were counted once. The ten most abundant clones make up about 6.5% of the sample. The sequencing input was peripheral blood. The receptors were gathered from a man between 65 and 85 years old with acute or convalescent COVID-19.

The chain has TRBV5-4 and TRBJ2-5; 7 bases are a match to TRBD1. Germline V gene lookup returns CDR1 SGHNT and CDR2 YYREEE (reference sequence). CDR3 length: 15 residues. V was pared by 0 bases and J by 4 bases, with 6 bases of the junction left unmatched. The CDR3 sequence is CASSLEGALGETQYF. The CDR3 coding sequence is TGTGCCAGCAGCTTGGAGGGGGCGTTAGGAGAGACCCAGTACTTC.

The rearrangement links TRBV19 to TRBJ2-2; D is perhaps TRBD2 (6 bases). Between the trimmed V and J ends, which lost 3 bases and 3 bases, there was a span of 17 bases. The CDR3 runs to 17 residues. The germline gives CDR1 LNHDA, CDR2 SQIVND (reference sequence). The CDR3 region has the DNA TGTGCCAGTAGTATGGGCTACAGAGGAGGGTACACCGGGGAGCTGTTTTTT. Translation gives CASSMGYRGGYTGELFF.

The chain uses TRBV12-3 or TRBV12-4 and TRBJ2-3; TRBD2 aligns across 7 bases. This CDR3 has 13 amino acids. The J segment lost 5 bases and the V segment lost 2 bases, leaving 1 base of the junction unmatched. CDR3 region: CASSLWGGDTQYF. The CDR3 DNA reads TGTGCCAGCAGTTTATGGGGGGGAGATACGCAGTATTTT.

This chain uses TRBV4-2 with TRBJ2-3, with 9 bases identical to TRBD2. The V and J ends lost 5 bases and 3 bases, in that order; junction bases with no gene match: 12. The germline gives CDR1 LGHNA, CDR2 YNFKEQ. There are 17 residues in the CDR3. Here the CDR3 DNA reads TGTGCCAGCAGCACTCACGGGGGGACTAGCTTAACAGATACGCAGTATTTT. This codes for CASSTHGGTSLTDTQYF.

V gene TRBV19 combines with J gene TRBJ1-6; D gene ambiguous. CDR1 and CDR2 from the germline V gene are LNHDA and SQIVND (reference sequence). V lost 3 bases, J lost 5 bases, and 5 bases lay in between. The CDR3 totals 13 residues. The CDR3 bases are TGTGCCAGTAGTATGGAGAATAATTCACCCCTCCACTTT. It yields the protein CASSMENNSPLHF.

The chain joins TRBV12-3 or TRBV12-4 to TRBJ2-5, with a possible D match to TRBD2 (6 bases). V was cut by 6 bases and J by 3 bases, with 8 bases left in between. CDR3 length: 12 residues. CDR3 nucleotides: TGTGCCAGCAGGGGAGGAAAAGAGACCCAGTACTTC. Protein: CASRGGKETQYF.

The rearrangement uses TRBV18 and TRBJ2-7; D is perhaps TRBD1 (6 bases). Trimming took 5 bases from V and 3 from J, leaving 11 bases between them. Germline CDR1 reads KGHSH; CDR2 reads LQKENI. The CDR3 covers 13 residues. The CDR3 nucleotides read TGTGCCAGCTCAGAGGGACAACTCTACGAGCAGTACTTC. Protein sequence: CASSEGQLYEQYF. Combining the CDR3 with reference TRBV18 and TRBJ2-7 gives the whole variable domain NAGVMQNPRHLVRRRGQEARLRCSPMKGHSHVYWYRQLPEEGLKFMVYLQKENIIDESGMPKERFSAEFPKEGPSILRIQQVVRGDSAAYFCASSEGQLYEQYFGPGTRLTVT.

The chain employs TRBV12-3 or TRBV12-4 and TRBJ2-7; TRBD1 aligns across 9 bases. The CDR3 length is 11 residues. J gave up 6 bases and V 8 bases, and 2 bases lay outside the gene matches. CDR3 loop: CASGTGLEQYF. CDR3 in DNA: TGTGCCAGCGGGACAGGGCTCGAGCAGTACTTC.

Comments on this clone: The junction differs from germline at one of its ends, possibly a read error. V usage is TRBV7-9 and J usage is TRBJ2-5; 7 bases are shared with TRBD1. Germline values: CDR1 SEHNR, CDR2 FQNEAQ (reference sequence). This CDR3 contains 14 residues. The CDR3 spells CASTLRDSQETQYF. In DNA, the CDR3 is TGTGCCAGCACCTTAAGGGACAGCCAAGAGACCCAGTACTTC.

The chain uses TRBV3-1 (or the pseudogene TRBV3-2) and TRBJ2-1, with D possibly TRBD2 on 5 matching bases. The length of the CDR3 is 17 residues. The germline V gene encodes CDR1 LGHDT and CDR2 YNNKEL (reference sequence). V lost 1 base and J 3 bases, leaving 16 bases between the germline ends. The CDR3 DNA reads as TGTGCCAGCAGCCAAGTAAGTCGTCTAGCAGGCTACAATGAGCAGTTCTTC. Protein product: CASSQVSRLAGYNEQFF.

V gene TRBV12-3 or TRBV12-4 combines with J gene TRBJ1-2; D remains unclear. The CDR3 sequence is 13 residues long. V shed 7 bases and J shed 4 bases, with 13 bases lying between them. The CDR3 loop reads CASTGEGVYGYTF. CDR3 nucleotide sequence: TGTGCCAGCACCGGGGAGGGAGTCTATGGCTACACCTTC.

The chain uses TRBV19 and TRBJ1-2; TRBD1 matches at 7 bases. CDR3 length: 16 amino acids. Germline assignment: CDR1 LNHDA and CDR2 SQIVND (reference sequence). The trim removed 0 bases at V and 0 bases at J, leaving 4 bases unmatched. Written as DNA, the CDR3 is TGTGCCAGTAGTATAGACGCGGGACAGACTAACTATGGCTACACCTTC. Protein product: CASSIDAGQTNYGYTF.

The chain combines TRBV11-2 with TRBJ2-1, with 11 bases identical to TRBD2. V shed 3 bases and J 4 bases; nucleotides not matched to a gene: 5. This CDR3 is 16 amino acids long. Per germline, CDR1 SGHAT and CDR2 FQNNGV. The DNA of the CDR3 is TGTGCCAGCAGCTTCGTAGCGGGAGGGCCTTACAATGAGCAGTTCTTC. Its translation: CASSFVAGGPYNEQFF.

The chain couples TRBV23-1 to TRBJ2-7; 7 positions match TRBD2. TRBV23-1 counts as an open reading frame of uncertain function. The CDR3 loop spans 13 amino acids. The trim removed 2 bases at V and 4 bases at J, leaving 2 bases unmatched. The CDR3 nucleotides read TGCGCCAGCAGTCAAACTAGCGCTTACGAGCAGTACTTC. The encoded protein is CASSQTSAYEQYF.

The chain employs TRBV18 and TRBJ2-4; TRBD1 aligns across 9 bases. CDR1 is KGHSH and CDR2 is LQKENI in the germline V gene. The ends lost 2 bases at V and 8 bases at J; junction bases unmatched: 7. The CDR3 sequence is 15 residues long. CDR3 protein: CASSPAAQGADIQYF. The CDR3 DNA reads TGTGCCAGCTCACCAGCAGCACAGGGGGCGGACATTCAGTACTTC.

The chain uses TRBV24-1 and TRBJ1-1, with a weak D call TRBD1 (5 bases). V was shortened by 9 bases and J by 8 bases, with 18 bases between the two germline ends. Germline V gene sequence: CDR1 KGHDR, CDR2 SFDVKD. This CDR3 contains 13 residues. CDR3 region: CATASGGVGEAFF. The CDR3 DNA follows: TGTGCCACCGCGTCAGGAGGGGTGGGGGAAGCTTTCTTT.

This clone has only one observation. The chain is built from TRBV5-3 and TRBJ1-6; 7 bases fit TRBD1. TRBV5-3 is filed as an ORF, its function uncertain. Trimming took 2 bases from V and 10 from J; bases not matched to a gene: 3. The CDR3 length is 13 residues. The CDR3 loop is CARSLNRGSPLHF. CDR3 coding DNA: TGTGCCAGAAGCTTAAACAGGGGATCACCCCTCCACTTT.

The genes are TRBV3-1 (or the pseudogene TRBV3-2) and TRBJ1-5, with a weak D call TRBD1 (5 bases). Germline V gene lookup returns CDR1 LGHDT and CDR2 YNNKEL (reference sequence). V was shortened by 0 bases and J by 7 bases, with 13 bases between the two germline ends. The CDR3 runs to 15 residues. DNA for the CDR3: TGTGCCAGCAGCCAAGATTTTGGGGCTGGGCAGCCCCAGCATTTT. This sequence encodes CASSQDFGAGQPQHF.

The chain employs TRBV7-9 and TRBJ2-7; TRBD2 is a possible D gene (5 bases). The CDR3 length is 12 residues. V was cut by 5 bases and J by 7 bases, with 12 bases left in between. Germline lookup yields CDR1 SEHNR and CDR2 FQNEAQ (reference sequence). The CDR3 region is CASSVGWEEQYF. The CDR3 DNA reads TGTGCCAGCAGCGTAGGGTGGGAGGAGCAGTACTTC.

The CDR3 here is CASSFDYLNTIYF. In DNA form, the CDR3 reads TGTGCCAGCAGCTTTGACTATTTGAACACCATATATTTT. The chain joins TRBV7-2 to TRBJ1-3, with D uncertain. Germline CDR1 and CDR2: SGHTA and FQGNSA. The CDR3 loop spans 13 amino acids. V was shortened by 3 bases and J by 7 bases, with 10 bases between the two germline ends.

The rearrangement links TRBV7-2 to TRBJ1-5; 11 bases agree with TRBD1. Per the germline V gene, CDR1 is SGHTA and CDR2 is FQGNSA. The ends lost 5 bases at V and 4 bases at J; junction bases unmatched: 1. This CDR3 contains 14 residues. This chain's CDR3 is CASSRDRGNQPQHF. DNA of the CDR3: TGTGCCAGCAGCCGGGACAGGGGGAATCAGCCCCAGCATTTT. The whole variable domain, remainder taken from reference TRBV7-2 and TRBJ1-5, is GAGVSQSPSNKVTEKGKDVELRCDPISGHTALYWYRQSLGQGLEFLIYFQGNSAPDKSGLPSDRFSAERTGGSVSTLTIQRTQQEDSAVYLCASSRDRGNQPQHFGDGTRLSIL.

This chain links TRBV10-3 with TRBJ2-3; 11 bases fit TRBD2. This CDR3 comprises 13 residues. In germline, CDR1 is ENHRY, CDR2 SYGVKD. V gave up 6 bases and J gave up 6 bases; unmatched junction bases: 2. The CDR3 nucleotides read TGTGCCATCAGACTAGCGGGGGTGGATACGCAGTATTTT. This codes for CAIRLAGVDTQYF.

This chain links TRBV7-2 with TRBJ2-7; D is undetermined. Trimming shortened V by 1 base and J by 3 bases, and 16 bases separated the two germline ends. This CDR3 comprises 16 residues. Germline CDR1 reads SGHTA; CDR2 reads FQGNSA. This chain's CDR3 is CASSLDARPQVYEQYF. The CDR3 nucleotides are TGTGCCAGCAGCTTAGACGCCAGGCCGCAGGTCTACGAGCAGTACTTC.

The chain has TRBV7-6 and TRBJ2-2; 10 bases match TRBD2. This CDR3 region has 18 residues. CDR1 and CDR2 from the germline V gene are SGHVS and FNYEAQ. After removal of 2 bases from V and 1 base from J, the junction contained 7 bases not matched to a gene. CDR3: CASSLRKSGRGNTGELFF. CDR3 coding DNA: TGTGCCAGCAGCTTAAGGAAAAGCGGGAGGGGGAACACCGGGGAGCTGTTTTTT. The full variable domain, in which reference TRBV7-6 and TRBJ2-2 provide the parts outside the CDR3, is GAGVSQSPRYKVTKRGQDVALRCDPISGHVSLYWYRQALGQGPEFLTYFNYEAQQDKSGLPNDRFSAERPEGSISTLTIQRTEQRDSAMYRCASSLRKSGRGNTGELFFGEGSRLTVL.

The V and J genes are TRBV7-9 and TRBJ2-3; D might be TRBD1 (6 bases). Looked up from germline, CDR1 is SEHNR and CDR2 is FQNEAQ (reference sequence). The CDR3 totals 15 residues. The ends were cut back, 1 base at V and 0 bases at J, with 8 bases in the middle. In DNA form, the CDR3 reads TGTGCCAGCAGCTTAGAGGGGGACAGCACAGATACGCAGTATTTT. Translation gives CASSLEGDSTDTQYF.

This clone was recorded once. The genes are TRBV3-1 (or the pseudogene TRBV3-2) and TRBJ1-2; 10 bases align to TRBD1. Germline CDR1 and CDR2: LGHDT and YNNKEL (reference sequence). Trimming took 1 base from V and 8 from J; bases not matched to a gene: 13. CDR3 length equals 17 residues. The CDR3 DNA is TGTGCCAGCAGCCAAGCCCAACCAAGACAGGGGGCAGAGGGCTACACCTTC. Its translation is CASSQAQPRQGAEGYTF.

The chain joins TRBV7-2 to TRBJ1-6, with 8 bases matching TRBD1. Losses at the gene ends were 5 bases for V and 10 bases for J; bases not matched to a gene: 7. The CDR3 length is 14 residues. Germline V lookup: CDR1 SGHTA, CDR2 FQGNSA. The CDR3 is CASSDRGVYSPLHF. Here the CDR3 DNA reads TGTGCCAGCAGCGACAGGGGAGTATACTCACCCCTCCACTTT.